This T cell receptor (beta chain) emerged from a study of blood T cell repertoires in COVID-19. Trimming took off 2 bases at V and 3 bases at J, with 5 bases between the two ends. Germline V lookup: CDR1 SGHKS, CDR2 YYEKEE (reference sequence). The CDR3 runs 12 residues. Assay: immunoSEQ multiplex PCR; the TCRdb copy retains only in-frame clones and omits some. There are approximately 200,000 clones in the sample; roughly 94% occur only once, and roughly 0.7% lies in the top ten. The source is a man aged 25-45 years with COVID-19, enrolled during active disease. The chain recombines TRBV5-5 with TRBJ1-2; D unresolved. Sequenced: peripheral blood. CDR3 loop: CASSFPDYGYTF. The CDR3 nucleotides read TGTGCCAGCAGCTTCCCGGACTATGGCTACACCTTC.